This T cell receptor beta chain is from a study of cytomegalovirus exposure and HLA in healthy donors. Study findings and constraints: In vitro checks showed that a few CMV-associated chains really do target CMV antigens. Some TCR beta chains (more than 150 of them) were listed as cytomegalovirus-associated.

The V gene's germline CDR1 is KGHSH and CDR2 LQKENI. The CDR3 is made up of 18 amino acids. The ends were cut back, 2 bases at V and 0 bases at J, with 16 bases in the middle. TCRdb's copy holds only in-frame clones and misses some; the assay was immunoSEQ multiplex PCR. Among 55,000 to 65,000 clones listed, 95% were seen once. As concerns this clone: Its antigen is currently unknown.

The source of this sequence is a woman between 18 and 30 years old in good health and CMV-seropositive. The material sequenced was PBMCs. The chain employs TRBV18 and TRBJ1-4, with a tentative D call TRBD1 (6 bases). Written as DNA, the CDR3 is TGTGCCAGCTCACCATTTCGCACAGGGATTTCAACTAATGAAAAACTGTTTTTT. Translated, it gives CASSPFRTGISTNEKLFF.